The 14 T cell receptor beta chains below come from one sample, sequenced in a study of blood T cell repertoires in COVID-19. TCRdb's copy holds only in-frame clones and misses some; the assay was immunoSEQ multiplex PCR. The sample has approximately 360,000 clones, around nine tenths seen once; the top ten hold approximately 1%. The sequenced sample consisted of PBMCs or T cells enriched from blood (not recorded which). These receptors all come from a woman between 25 and 40 years old with acute COVID-19.

This chain uses TRBV5-1 with TRBJ1-5; 10 bases match TRBD1. The CDR3 loop spans 17 amino acids. The V and J ends lost 2 bases and 0 bases, in that order; junction bases with no gene match: 5. Germline lookup yields CDR1 SGHRS and CDR2 YFSETQ. Here the CDR3 reads CASSLGQGGSSNQPQHF. The CDR3 bases are TGCGCCAGCAGCTTAGGACAGGGGGGAAGTAGCAATCAGCCCCAGCATTTT.

This chain joins TRBV7-9 and TRBJ1-1; weak D call: TRBD1 (5 bases). The germline V gene has CDR1 SEHNR and CDR2 FQNEAQ (reference sequence). CDR3 length: 13 residues. V shed 5 bases and J shed 5 bases, with 12 bases lying between them. The CDR3 DNA reads TGTGCCAGCAGCGGCAGGGTAATTACTGAAGCTTTCTTT. Encoded protein: CASSGRVITEAFF.

This rearrangement joins TRBV5-1 to TRBJ2-2; tentatively, D is TRBD2 (6 bases). The germline CDR1 and CDR2 sequences are SGHRS and YFSETQ. Trimming took 3 bases from V and 5 from J, leaving 14 bases between them. This CDR3 comprises 15 residues. The CDR3 DNA sequence: TGCGCCAGCAGCTCCGACGGGGGTTGGACCGGGGAGCTGTTTTTT. Its translation is CASSSDGGWTGELFF.

The chain recombines TRBV30 with TRBJ1-2, with TRBD1 as a possible D gene (6 bases). The CDR3 has 14 residues. Germline-derived CDR1 and CDR2 are GTSNPN and SVGIG (reference sequence). Trimming cost V 2 bases and J 8 bases, with 18 bases left between them. DNA for the CDR3: TGTGCCTGGAGTCTCGGACAGTTTGAGGGAGGCTACACCTTC. Translated: CAWSLGQFEGGYTF.

The rearrangement joins TRBV27 to TRBJ2-7, with 7 bases identical to TRBD1. J was trimmed by 1 base and V by 5 bases; bases with no gene match: 8. Germline CDR1 and CDR2: MNHEY and SMNVEV (reference sequence). The CDR3 is 15 residues long. This CDR3 is CASSLRQGASYEQYF. CDR3 nucleotide sequence: TGTGCCAGCAGTCTGCGACAGGGAGCTTCCTACGAGCAGTACTTC.

The chain couples TRBV25-1 to TRBJ1-2; D is unresolved. The germline V and J ends were trimmed by 4 bases and 3 bases, with 6 bases remaining between them. This CDR3 is 12 amino acids long. Germline values: CDR1 MGHDK, CDR2 SYGVNS. DNA for the CDR3: TGTGCCAGCAGTGTCCGGGACTATGGCTACACCTTC. Encoded protein: CASSVRDYGYTF.

The gene calls are TRBV14 and TRBJ1-5; possible D gene TRBD1, 5 bases. V lost 1 base and J lost 6, with 10 bases in between. Germline CDR1 SGHDN, CDR2 FVKESK. The CDR3 spans 14 residues. The DNA for the CDR3 is TGTGCCAGCAGCCAAGCAGGGTTCGGTCAGCCCCAGCATTTT. Translation: CASSQAGFGQPQHF.

The chain joins TRBV12-3 or TRBV12-4 to TRBJ1-1; D is possibly TRBD1 (5 bases). With 8 bases removed from V and 6 bases from J, the gap between germline ends came to 13 bases. The CDR3 spans 12 residues. CDR3: CASAGKWAEAFF. CDR3 coding DNA: TGTGCCAGCGCAGGGAAGTGGGCTGAAGCTTTCTTT.

The rearrangement links TRBV5-6 to TRBJ1-6; 8 bases align to TRBD1. In germline, CDR1 is SGHDT, CDR2 YYEEEE. This CDR3 has 18 residues. V lost 3 bases to trimming and J lost 0 bases; unmatched junction nucleotides: 8. This chain's CDR3 is CASSSAGGPSSYNSPLHF. CDR3 bases: TGTGCCAGCAGCTCCGCAGGGGGCCCAAGCTCCTATAATTCACCCCTCCACTTT.

This clone was counted once. This sample also contains other DNA sequences that code for the same CDR3. The rearrangement joins TRBV2 to TRBJ1-5; 7 nucleotides line up with TRBD1. CDR1 is SNHLY and CDR2 is FYNNEI in the germline V gene. There are 13 residues in the CDR3. J lost 4 bases, V lost 4 bases, and 1 base had no gene match. CDR3 nucleotide sequence: TGTGCCAGCAGTGTACAGGGGAATCAGCCCCAGCATTTT. It yields the protein CASSVQGNQPQHF.

The chain links TRBV27 to TRBJ2-7; D gene ambiguous. Trimming took off 3 bases at V and 2 bases at J, with 8 bases between the two ends. Germline V CDR1 and CDR2: MNHEY, SMNVEV (reference sequence). The CDR3 length is 13 residues. This CDR3 reads CASSFALTYEQYF. CDR3 DNA sequence: TGTGCCAGCAGTTTCGCACTCACCTACGAGCAGTACTTC.

This chain connects TRBV19 to TRBJ2-5; possibly TRBD2 for D (7 bases). Germline V gives CDR1 LNHDA, CDR2 SQIVND (reference sequence). The CDR3 consists of 15 residues. The V end was cut by 5 bases, the J end by 1 base, with 14 bases between. The CDR3 here is CASSVAGALQETQYF. CDR3 nucleotides: TGTGCCAGTAGTGTCGCGGGGGCCCTCCAAGAGACCCAGTACTTC.

The V call is TRBV5-1, the J call TRBJ2-7; 8 bases line up with TRBD1. Germline loops: CDR1 SGHRS, CDR2 YFSETQ. CDR3 length: 15 amino acids. V lost 3 bases, J lost 0 bases, and 5 bases stayed unmatched. The CDR3 region is CASSSQQGVSYEQYF. Here the CDR3 DNA reads TGCGCCAGCAGCTCTCAACAGGGGGTCTCCTACGAGCAGTACTTC.

V is TRBV5-1 and J is TRBJ2-7; TRBD1 might be the D (5 bases). From germline, CDR1 is SGHRS and CDR2 YFSETQ. Trimming took off 2 bases at V and 2 bases at J, with 8 bases between the two ends. The CDR3 contains 13 residues. DNA of the CDR3: TGCGCCAGCAGCTTACCAGGGCCCTACGAGCAGTACTTC. Protein sequence: CASSLPGPYEQYF.